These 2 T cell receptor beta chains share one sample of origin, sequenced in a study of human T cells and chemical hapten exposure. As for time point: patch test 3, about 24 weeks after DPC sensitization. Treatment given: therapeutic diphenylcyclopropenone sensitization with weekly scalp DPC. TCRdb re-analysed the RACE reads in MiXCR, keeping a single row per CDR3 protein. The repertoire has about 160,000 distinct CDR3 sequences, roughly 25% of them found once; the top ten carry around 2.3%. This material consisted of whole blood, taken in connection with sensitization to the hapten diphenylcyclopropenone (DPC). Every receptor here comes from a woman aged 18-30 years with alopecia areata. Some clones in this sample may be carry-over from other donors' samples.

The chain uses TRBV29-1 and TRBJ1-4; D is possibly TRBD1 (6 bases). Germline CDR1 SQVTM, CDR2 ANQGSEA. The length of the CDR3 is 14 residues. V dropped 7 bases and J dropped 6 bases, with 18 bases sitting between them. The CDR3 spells CSALRTEPYEKLFF. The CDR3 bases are TGCAGCGCGTTGAGGACAGAACCATATGAAAAACTGTTTTTT.

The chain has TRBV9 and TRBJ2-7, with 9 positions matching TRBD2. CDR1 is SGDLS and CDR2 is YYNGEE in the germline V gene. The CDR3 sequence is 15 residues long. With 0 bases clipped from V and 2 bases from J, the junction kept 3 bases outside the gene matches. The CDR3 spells CASSVGVAGAYEQYF. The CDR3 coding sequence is TGTGCCAGCAGCGTAGGGGTAGCGGGGGCCTACGAGCAGTACTTC.